The rows below give T cell receptor beta chains drawn from one sample of a study of blood T cell repertoires in COVID-19. Repertoires were generated with immunoSEQ multiplex PCR, while TCRdb's copy carries only in-frame clones and drops some. The repertoire consists of approximately 60,000 clones, with more than 60% occurring once and the leading ten covering just over 20%. The material sequenced was peripheral blood. The receptors shown here come from a woman of 80 years or more with active or convalescent COVID-19. The conserved cysteine and the conserved F or W are not part of the CDR3 here. A D gene is named only where the DNA matches it firmly.

v_gene	j_gene	d_gene	CDR3aa
TRBV10-3	TRBJ1-2	NA	AISLGQHPAYT
TRBV3-1/TRBV3-2	TRBJ1-3	NA	ASRRFSGNTIY
TRBV7-2	TRBJ1-1	TRBD1	ASSPSRQGSEAF
TRBV11-2	TRBJ1-2	NA	ASTFDGAGENYGYT
TRBV11-3	TRBJ2-3	TRBD1	ASRDRAFTDTQY
TRBV2	TRBJ1-6	TRBD1	ASREQGYSPLH
TRBV6-5	TRBJ1-4	TRBD1	ASRRQGAGEKLF
TRBV5-1	TRBJ2-5	NA	ASSILPETQY
TRBV2	TRBJ1-3	TRBD1	ASISGGGGSFTGNTIY
TRBV6-6	TRBJ1-4	NA	ASTTQGEGEKLF
TRBV19	TRBJ1-2	NA	ASSIYGNGYT
TRBV5-1	TRBJ2-1	NA	ASSPEGFGTAYNEQF
TRBV5-1	TRBJ2-3	NA	ASSLANQGTDTQY
TRBV19	TRBJ2-7	TRBD2	ASSMSGQRGREQY
TRBV6-5	TRBJ1-1	NA	ASSYREGEAF
TRBV13	TRBJ1-1	TRBD1	ASSLQGALNTEAF
TRBV30	TRBJ1-2	TRBD1	AWRTGRSYGYT
TRBV30	TRBJ1-1	TRBD1	AWSRDRADTEAF
TRBV5-5	TRBJ1-2	NA	ASSLEGTGGYT
TRBV9	TRBJ2-5	TRBD2	ASSALAGRQQETQY
TRBV6-5	TRBJ1-1	TRBD1	ASSRRGSLTEAF
TRBV6-6	TRBJ1-3	TRBD1	ASRHGTVDSGNTIY
TRBV27	TRBJ1-2	NA	ASSLRGNGYT
TRBV19	TRBJ2-2	TRBD2	ASSSIAGGSNTGELF
TRBV11-2	TRBJ1-2	TRBD1	ASSTGQGRANYGYT
TRBV6-4	TRBJ1-4	NA	ASRPQGSTNEKLF
TRBV27	TRBJ1-2	TRBD1	ASSRTGDYGYT
TRBV19	TRBJ1-1	TRBD1	ATTLRGRRSDSMNTEAF
TRBV5-1	TRBJ1-4	TRBD1	ASSLASGQINEKLF
TRBV6-5	TRBJ2-7	TRBD1	ASSQGWDSAYEQY